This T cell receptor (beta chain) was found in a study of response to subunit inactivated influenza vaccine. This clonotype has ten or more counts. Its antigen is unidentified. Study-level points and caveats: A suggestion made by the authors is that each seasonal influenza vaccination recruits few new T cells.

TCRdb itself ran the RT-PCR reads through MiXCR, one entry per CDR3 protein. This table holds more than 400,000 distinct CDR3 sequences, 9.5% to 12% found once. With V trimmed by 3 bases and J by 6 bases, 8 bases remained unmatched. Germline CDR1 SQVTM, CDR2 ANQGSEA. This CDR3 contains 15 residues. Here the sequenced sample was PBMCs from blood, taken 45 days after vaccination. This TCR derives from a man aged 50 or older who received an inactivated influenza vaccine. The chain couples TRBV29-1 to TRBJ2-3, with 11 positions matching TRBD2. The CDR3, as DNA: TGCAGCGTTGATGGGCTAGCGGGAGGAGTCGATACGCAGTATTTT. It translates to CSVDGLAGGVDTQYF.